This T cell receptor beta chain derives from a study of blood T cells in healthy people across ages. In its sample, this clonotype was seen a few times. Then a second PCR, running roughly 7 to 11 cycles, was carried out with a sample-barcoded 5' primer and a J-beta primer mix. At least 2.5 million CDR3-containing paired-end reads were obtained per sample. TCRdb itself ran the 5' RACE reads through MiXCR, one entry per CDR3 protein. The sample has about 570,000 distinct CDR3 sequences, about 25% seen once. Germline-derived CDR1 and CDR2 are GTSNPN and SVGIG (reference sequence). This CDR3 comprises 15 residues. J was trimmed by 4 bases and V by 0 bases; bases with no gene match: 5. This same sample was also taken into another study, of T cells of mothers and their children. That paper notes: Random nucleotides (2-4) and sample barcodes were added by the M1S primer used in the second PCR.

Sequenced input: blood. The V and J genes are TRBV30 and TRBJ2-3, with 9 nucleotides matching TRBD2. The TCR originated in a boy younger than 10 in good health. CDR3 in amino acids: CAWSVGGGAPDTQYF. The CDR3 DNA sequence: TGTGCCTGGAGTGTAGGCGGGGGGGCACCAGATACGCAGTATTTT.